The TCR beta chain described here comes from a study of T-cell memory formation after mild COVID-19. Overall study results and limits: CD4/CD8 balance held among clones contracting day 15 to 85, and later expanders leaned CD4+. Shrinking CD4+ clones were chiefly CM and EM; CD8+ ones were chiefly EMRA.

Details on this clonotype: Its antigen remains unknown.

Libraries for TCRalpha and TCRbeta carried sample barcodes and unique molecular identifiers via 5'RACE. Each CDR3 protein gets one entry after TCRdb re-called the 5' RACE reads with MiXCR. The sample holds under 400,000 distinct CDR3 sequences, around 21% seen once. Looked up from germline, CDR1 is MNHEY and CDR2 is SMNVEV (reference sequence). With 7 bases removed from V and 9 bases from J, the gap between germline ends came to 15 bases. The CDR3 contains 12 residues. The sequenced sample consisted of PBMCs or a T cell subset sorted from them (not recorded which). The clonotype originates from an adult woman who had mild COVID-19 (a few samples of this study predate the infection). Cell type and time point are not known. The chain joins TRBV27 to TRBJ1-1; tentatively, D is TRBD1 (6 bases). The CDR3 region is CASTSPGGQAFF. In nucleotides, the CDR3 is TGTGCCAGCACCTCCCCGGGGGGGCAAGCTTTCTTT.